The T cell receptor beta chain described here comes from a study of spatial heterogeneity in lung cancer. Study-wide context: Sequences of the beta chain were consistently detected in greater numbers than alpha-chain sequences. Raw-read counts averaged over ten per unique TCR and UMI combination.

The time point was: blood at routine non-recurrence follow-up after resection. Unsorted tumor, nontumor lung tissue or cryopreserved PBMC supplied the whole RNA. The CDR3 has 19 amino acids. CDR1 is MGHRA and CDR2 is YSYEKL in the germline V gene. With 0 bases clipped from V and 0 bases from J, the junction kept 14 bases outside the gene matches. On each TCR cDNA molecule, a unique molecular identifier was present. TCRdb reanalysed the 5' RACE reads using MiXCR and keeps one entry per CDR3 protein. Among about 120,000 distinct CDR3 sequences, over 9% were seen once, and the ten largest hold approximately 16%. This clonotype was seen ten or more times.

The rearrangement uses TRBV4-1 and TRBJ2-7, with 7 positions matching TRBD2. Sequencing used PBMCs, obtained at follow-up. This clonotype originated in a male donor with early-stage non-small cell lung cancer. The CDR3 DNA is TGCGCCAGCAGCCAAGATTTGCGACGAAGGACTAGAGACTCCTACGAGCAGTACTTC. Its protein product is CASSQDLRRRTRDSYEQYF.